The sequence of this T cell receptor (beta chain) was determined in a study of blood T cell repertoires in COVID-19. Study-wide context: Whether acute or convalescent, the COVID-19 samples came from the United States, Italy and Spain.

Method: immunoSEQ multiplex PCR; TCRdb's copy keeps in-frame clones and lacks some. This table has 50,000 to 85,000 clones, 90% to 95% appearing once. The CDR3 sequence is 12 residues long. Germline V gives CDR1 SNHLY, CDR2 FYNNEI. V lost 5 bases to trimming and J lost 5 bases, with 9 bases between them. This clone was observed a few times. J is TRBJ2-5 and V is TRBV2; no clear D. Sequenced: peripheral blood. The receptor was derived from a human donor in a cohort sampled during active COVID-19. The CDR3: CASSQVSETQYF. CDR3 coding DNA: TGTGCCAGCAGTCAGGTTTCGGAGACCCAGTACTTC.